Detailed here is one T cell receptor beta chain. This clone has only one observation. The target of this receptor is not known. The sample holds no much larger clone one base away, and base qualities are not on file. Using the deep immunoSEQ assay, TCR CDR3 regions were amplified from genomic DNA by multiplex PCR. Extracted genomic DNA from each cell subset was distributed evenly across all wells of several immunoSEQ 96-well plates, and each plate was treated as a replicate. Each replicate PCR for sorted subsets received roughly 200 ng genomic DNA, equal to roughly 29,000 T cell genomes. The purified libraries were quantified using a Qubit 3.0 fluorometer, sized with a Bioanalyzer 2100, and then quantified again using the KAPA Library Quantification kit. Each immunoSEQ 96-well plate was sequenced on its own single-read 150-cycle Illumina NextSeq 550 flow cell. In the source study's methods: The immunoSEQ output contained only junctional sequences without quality scores, so filtering could not match that applied to full-length reads. Sequences were annotated with PyIR, a Python wrapper for IgBLAST v1.9, and V/J genes and CDR3 were assigned using IMGT germline references. Reads were filtered out if the reads had weak V/J assignments (E-value above 1e-6), no CDR3, stop codons, out-of-frame junctions, or ambiguous translated residues. A V3J clonotype was defined by an identical inferred V gene, J gene, and CDR3 amino acid sequence. To compute the percentage overlap between repertoires, the number of shared unique clonotypes was divided by the size of the smaller repertoire. Repertoire richness was assessed with RTK rarefaction, the Chao1 estimator, and Recon v2.1 estimates of unobserved clonotypes. Generation probabilities for all TCRbeta clonotypes obtained by the gDNA method from four donors were computed using OLGA. TCRdb's version of the immuneACCESS table is confined to in-frame rearrangements and falls short of the full clone set. An unresolved V gene accounts for under half of the shortfall where checked; the remainder is of unknown origin. The DNA was the basis for D and trimming; V, J and clone size are from that table. The sample data list over 1.4 million clones, and around 95% of these were observed just once. The ten largest clones add up to roughly 1.1% of the sample.

Via the germline V gene, CDR1 is MNHEY and CDR2 SVGAGI. Counted from cysteine to phenylalanine, this CDR3 has 14 amino acids. This entry keeps only the CDR3 DNA: 42 bases, framed from base 1. V is reduced by 0 bases and J by 5 bases, leaving a spacing of 11 bases between them. These data belong to a study of shared clonotypes between healthy human individuals (TCRdb year 2020). In terms of the full investigation: Two women and a few men aged 18 to 49 years were included in the cohort. To increase sequencing depth and limit assay-specific biases, TCR repertoire library preparation and sequencing were carried out by different laboratories using diverse techniques. Leukapheresis yielded between about 0.9 and 9.5 billion PBMCs per donor. Blood TCR repertoires of several healthy adults were deeply sequenced to estimate repertoire size and the extent of clonotype sharing between individuals. For each donor, CD4 naive and CD4 memory were each given three plates, CD8 naive was given two plates, and CD8 memory was given one plate.

Findings and caveats that apply to the study as a whole: Naive subsets generally had larger estimated clonotype richness than memory subsets did. Based on pairwise subsampling, the degree of clonotype sharing among donors was expected to be affected by sequencing depth. Sampling was limited to blood, and TCR repertoires in tissue likely differ from TCR repertoires in blood. Because the study included only a small number of donors, the genetic and exposure-history diversity represented was limited. When a handful of donors were compared, the shared fraction of clonotypes was roughly 4.8% for naive CD4, roughly 3.4% for naive CD8, 2.3% for memory CD4, and 0.4% for memory CD8. Compared with non-shared clonotypes, the clonotypes found in all four sorted-subset donors had higher generation probabilities. Even with the large sequencing depth, rarefaction of the sorted-subset datasets indicated that sequencing was incomplete.

The donors were healthy, HIV-negative adults who had no recently reported acute infections or vaccinations. Every donor was a Caucasian adult living in Nashville, Tennessee, USA. CD4+ T cells were enriched by magnetic negative selection; naive cells were then positively selected on CD45RA, and the negative fraction formed the memory subset. Blood was obtained by leukapheresis, after which PBMCs were separated by Ficoll-Histopaque density gradient centrifugation and cryopreserved in liquid nitrogen vapor phase. Purity and quantity of every magnetically sorted T cell population were checked by analytical flow cytometry. Genomic DNA was isolated from every sorted fraction and measured by UV absorbance on a Nanodrop 2000c.

The rearranged chain carries TRBV6-5 and TRBJ2-7; a weak D assignment points to TRBD1 (5 bases agree). The material sequenced was naive CD4+ T cells sorted from blood. The cell subset or site label, read with the paper, signifies: CD45RA+ positively selected. The source is a man aged 30 to 45 in good health. The encoded CDR3 is CASSYSIQVHEQYF. DNA sequence: TGTGCCAGCAGTTACTCGATACAGGTCCACGAGCAGTACTTC.